One sample yielded the 2 T cell receptor beta chains listed below, sequenced in a study of identical twins. TCRdb ran MiXCR on the 5' RACE reads and lists one entry per CDR3 protein. The sample records about 890,000 distinct CDR3 sequences, around an eighth being singletons. The sample was also reused in another study, on yellow fever vaccine responses in identical twins.

Source material: PBMCs. These receptor sequences come from a woman aged 18-29 years in good health.

The genes are TRBV20-1 and TRBJ1-1; weak D call: TRBD1 (6 bases). V lost 3 bases to trimming and J lost 4 bases, with 15 bases between them. The CDR3 sequence is 14 residues long. Germline V gene sequence: CDR1 DFQATT, CDR2 SNEGSKA (reference sequence). The CDR3 DNA follows: TGCAGTGCTAGTCGTGGGGGCTCGGGCACTGAAGCTTTCTTT. Translating it yields CSASRGGSGTEAFF.

The V and J genes are TRBV29-1 and TRBJ2-1, with 14 nucleotides matching TRBD2. V gave up 4 bases and J gave up 4 bases; unmatched junction bases: 6. CDR3 length equals 16 residues. Germline loops: CDR1 SQVTM, CDR2 ANQGSEA. CDR3 protein: CSVVGLAGDPYNEQFF. The DNA for the CDR3 is TGCAGCGTTGTGGGACTAGCGGGAGACCCATACAATGAGCAGTTCTTC.